A selection of T cell receptor beta chains follows, all from one sample in a study of persistence of HIV-infected CD4 T cells. Their antigens are not known. Profiled with immunoSEQ multiplex PCR; TCRdb holds only in-frame clones, not every one. The sample holds tens of thousands of clones, about 81% seen once. The material was CD4+ T cells sorted from PBMCs after roughly 17-hour stimulation, obtained from a patient who received antiretroviral therapy. The receptors here all came from an adult woman with HIV who was CMV-seropositive. The CDR3 runs from the conserved cysteine through the conserved F or W. The D gene is left open where the match is weak. Only part of the rows carry a size: once, few, many, or a class if the clone is expanded.

V: TRBV14; D: NA; length: 15; size: NA; J: TRBJ2-2; CDR3: CASSRFLGTAGELFF; DNA: TGTGCCAGCAGCCGCTTCCTGGGTACCGCCGGGGAGCTGTTTTTT
V: TRBV7-8; D: NA; length: 20; size: NA; J: TRBJ1-5; CDR3: CASSLGQGMRTSYSNQPQHF; DNA: TGTGCCAGCAGCTTAGGCCAGGGAATGAGGACCAGTTATAGCAATCAGCCCCAGCATTTT
V: TRBV10-1; D: NA; length: 11; size: NA; J: TRBJ1-5; CDR3: CASSDGGPQHF; DNA: TGCGCCAGCAGTGATGGTGGGCCCCAGCATTTT
V: TRBV27; D: NA; length: 14; size: NA; J: TRBJ2-1; CDR3: CASSLRPTYNEQFF; DNA: TGTGCCAGCAGTTTGAGACCAACGTACAATGAGCAGTTCTTC
V: TRBV6-1; D: TRBD1; length: 15; size: NA; J: TRBJ1-1; CDR3: CASSGTGDMNTEAFF; DNA: TGTGCCAGCAGCGGGACAGGGGACATGAACACTGAAGCTTTCTTT
V: TRBV5-5; D: NA; length: 15; size: few; J: TRBJ2-6; CDR3: CASSLDSSGANVLTF; DNA: TGTGCCAGCAGCTTGGATAGCTCTGGGGCCAACGTCCTGACTTTC
V: TRBV13; D: NA; length: 12; size: NA; J: TRBJ1-6; CDR3: CASTSIRSPLHF; DNA: TGTGCCAGCACCTCTATTCGGTCACCCCTCCACTTT
V: TRBV10-1; D: NA; length: 13; size: NA; J: TRBJ1-1; CDR3: CASRFTTNTEAFF; DNA: TGCGCCAGCAGGTTTACGACGAACACTGAAGCTTTCTTT
V: TRBV15; D: TRBD2; length: 16; size: NA; J: TRBJ2-5; CDR3: CATSSRTSGGQETQYF; DNA: TGTGCCACCAGCAGTAGGACTAGCGGGGGCCAAGAGACCCAGTACTTC
V: TRBV4-1; D: TRBD2; length: 16; size: NA; J: TRBJ2-7; CDR3: CASSQGPSGTTYEQYF; DNA: TGCGCCAGCAGCCAGGGACCTAGCGGTACTACCTACGAGCAGTACTTC
V: TRBV24-1; D: TRBD2; length: 13; size: few; J: TRBJ2-7; CDR3: CATSVSGSYEQYF; DNA: TGTGCCACCAGTGTTAGCGGGTCCTACGAGCAGTACTTC